Presented here are 31 T cell receptor beta chains from one specimen sequenced in a study of OX40 agonist ivuxolimab in advanced cancers. Some clones are missing from TCRdb's copy, which holds only in-frame ones; the method was immunoSEQ multiplex PCR. The data show 83,000 or so clones, about 86% seen once. The sample consisted of CD4+ or CD8+ T cells sorted from blood, taken in a trial of the OX40 agonist ivuxolimab. These receptors originate from an adult with an advanced solid tumor such as melanoma, head and neck, liver or kidney cancer.

Only one count was recorded for this clone. This rearrangement joins TRBV11-3 to TRBJ1-1; tentatively, D is TRBD1 (6 bases). The CDR3 length is 15 residues. With 2 bases removed from V and 2 bases from J, the gap between germline ends came to 12 bases. Germline V gives CDR1 SGHNT, CDR2 YENEEA. CDR3 coding DNA: TGTGCCAGCAGCTTATCCGGGACACCAAACACTGAAGCTTTCTTT. Translating it yields CASSLSGTPNTEAFF.

The chain uses TRBV14 and TRBJ2-2; D might be TRBD1 (6 bases). V dropped 4 bases and J dropped 7 bases, with 13 bases sitting between them. CDR1 SGHDN and CDR2 FVKESK come from the germline V gene. The CDR3 length is 14 residues. The CDR3 bases are TGTGCCAGCAGCCGTGTAGGACAGCTCGGGGAGCTGTTTTTT. Translated, it gives CASSRVGQLGELFF.

The chain joins TRBV7-8 to TRBJ1-2, with no clear D. Germline CDR1 and CDR2: SGHVS and FQNEAQ. V lost 4 bases and J 6 bases, leaving 21 bases between the germline ends. The CDR3 totals 16 residues. CDR3 region: CASSSGRLKRSNGYTF. In DNA, the CDR3 is TGTGCCAGCAGCTCGGGTCGTCTTAAAAGATCAAATGGCTACACCTTC.

V is TRBV27 and J is TRBJ2-7; 9 positions match TRBD2. Germline-derived CDR1 and CDR2 are MNHEY and SMNVEV (reference sequence). V lost 0 bases and J lost 4; bases outside the gene matches: 4. The CDR3 runs to 15 residues. The CDR3 DNA reads TGTGCCAGCAGTTTATCCGCGGGGGGGCTGTACGAGCAGTACTTC. Amino acid sequence: CASSLSAGGLYEQYF.

The V and J genes are TRBV6-1 and TRBJ2-7, with 10 bases that match TRBD1. Germline values: CDR1 MNHNS, CDR2 SASEGT. This CDR3 contains 13 residues. V shed 5 bases and J 4 bases; nucleotides not matched to a gene: 2. The DNA for the CDR3 is TGTGCCAGCAGTAGGGACAGGGGATACGAGCAGTACTTC. This encodes CASSRDRGYEQYF.

This chain connects TRBV20-1 to TRBJ1-6; D call uncertain. Germline V gene sequence: CDR1 DFQATT, CDR2 SNEGSKA (reference sequence). V was cut by 6 bases and J by 13 bases, with 10 bases left in between. This CDR3 is 10 amino acids long. The CDR3 reads CSARVGPLHF. DNA of the CDR3: TGCAGTGCCCGAGTGGGTCCCCTCCACTTT.

The chain carries TRBV19 and TRBJ2-7; the match to TRBD1 covers 11 bases. This CDR3 spans 14 amino acids. The V gene end was trimmed by 5 bases and the J gene end by 2 bases; junction bases not matched to a gene: 2. Germline loops: CDR1 LNHDA, CDR2 SQIVND (reference sequence). The CDR3 DNA reads as TGTGCCAGTAGTTCGGGACAGGGGGCCTACGAGCAGTACTTC. Amino acids: CASSSGQGAYEQYF.

CDR3: CAISDDRGRWSYTF. CDR3 nucleotides: TGTGCCATCAGCGATGACAGGGGACGTTGGAGCTACACCTTC. The chain joins TRBV10-3 to TRBJ1-2; 8 bases fit TRBD1. Trimming took 6 bases from V and 9 from J; bases not matched to a gene: 12. This CDR3 is 14 amino acids long. The germline V gene encodes CDR1 ENHRY and CDR2 SYGVKD.

The chain combines TRBV19 with TRBJ2-7, with 10 bases identical to TRBD1. V lost 5 bases and J lost 6; bases outside the gene matches: 7. There are 14 residues in the CDR3. Looked up from germline, CDR1 is LNHDA and CDR2 is SQIVND (reference sequence). The CDR3 coding sequence is TGTGCCAGTAGTGAGGGGGACAGGGGATCCGAGCAGTACTTC. Its protein is CASSEGDRGSEQYF.

V and J are TRBV5-1 and TRBJ2-1, with 13 nucleotides matching TRBD2. V shed 4 bases, J shed 12 bases, and the junction held 13 bases outside the gene matches. The CDR3 sequence is 16 residues long. The germline gives CDR1 SGHRS, CDR2 YFSETQ. The CDR3 DNA reads TGCGCCAGCAGCCGGTCCGGAACTAGCGGGGGGGCCGGGCAGTTCTTC. Translating it yields CASSRSGTSGGAGQFF.

The chain employs TRBV11-3 and TRBJ2-1; 11 nucleotides match TRBD2. The CDR3 loop spans 16 amino acids. Germline CDR1 is SGHNT and CDR2 is YENEEA. The V segment lost 5 bases and the J segment 0 bases; nucleotides outside the gene matches: 3. The CDR3 nucleotides read TGTGCCAGCAGCCTTAGCGGGGGGGACTCCTACAATGAGCAGTTCTTC. Its translation: CASSLSGGDSYNEQFF.

The rearrangement links TRBV28 to TRBJ2-1; no clear D. There are 18 residues in the CDR3. Germline V gene sequence: CDR1 MDHEN, CDR2 SYDVKM. V lost 5 bases, J lost 0 bases, and 20 bases lay in between. The CDR3: CASSPTPWTSSSYNEQFF. Written as DNA, the CDR3 is TGTGCCAGCAGTCCCACCCCCTGGACCTCTAGCTCCTACAATGAGCAGTTCTTC.

This chain links TRBV5-6 with TRBJ2-3, with 9 bases fitting TRBD2. With 0 bases clipped from V and 2 bases from J, the junction kept 4 bases outside the gene matches. The CDR3 contains 16 residues. Germline V gives CDR1 SGHDT, CDR2 YYEEEE. In DNA, the CDR3 is TGTGCCAGCAGCTTGGGAGCGGGGGGCAACACAGATACGCAGTATTTT. Protein: CASSLGAGGNTDTQYF. Combining the CDR3 with reference TRBV5-6 and TRBJ2-3 gives the whole variable domain DAGVTQSPTHLIKTRGQQVTLRCSPKSGHDTVSWYQQALGQGPQFIFQYYEEEERQRGNFPDRFSGHQFPNYSSELNVNALLLGDSALYLCASSLGAGGNTDTQYFGPGTRLTVL.

This clone was counted between two and nine times. The J gene is TRBJ1-5, the V gene TRBV28; 8 nucleotides align to TRBD1. J was trimmed by 6 bases and V by 5 bases; bases with no gene match: 6. In germline, CDR1 is MDHEN, CDR2 SYDVKM. This CDR3 spans 14 amino acids. CDR3 nucleotides: TGTGCCAGCAGTATCGACAGGGGAAGTCAGCCCCAGCATTTT. This translates into CASSIDRGSQPQHF.

The chain employs TRBV27 and TRBJ1-5; 7 positions match TRBD1. V shed 2 bases and J 6 bases; nucleotides not matched to a gene: 7. This CDR3 spans 15 amino acids. CDR1 MNHEY and CDR2 SMNVEV come from the germline V gene (reference sequence). In DNA form, the CDR3 reads TGTGCCAGCAGTTTAAAGTCAGGGGGAGGTCAGCCCCAGCATTTT. This sequence encodes CASSLKSGGGQPQHF.

This clone was recorded only once. This chain joins TRBV6-6 and TRBJ2-3; TRBD1 might be the D (6 bases). The V and J ends lost 7 bases and 5 bases respectively, with 13 bases between them. The CDR3 contains 13 residues. Per the germline V gene, CDR1 is MNHNY and CDR2 is SVGAGI (reference sequence). CDR3 sequence: CASMPQGEDTQYF. For the CDR3, the DNA is TGTGCCAGCATGCCACAGGGAGAAGATACGCAGTATTTT.

V usage is TRBV28 and J usage is TRBJ1-2; 7 positions match TRBD1. The CDR3 consists of 13 residues. The J segment lost 8 bases and the V segment lost 5 bases, leaving 8 bases of the junction unmatched. Germline V gene data show CDR1 as MDHEN and CDR2 as SYDVKM. The CDR3 loop is CASSHRQGKGYTF. The CDR3 nucleotides are TGTGCCAGCAGTCACAGACAGGGTAAAGGCTACACCTTC.

The V and J genes are TRBV19 and TRBJ2-2; TRBD1 or TRBD2 may be the D gene (5 bases each). The CDR3 contains 15 residues. V lost 7 bases and J lost 0, with 12 bases in between. CDR1 is LNHDA, CDR2 SQIVND, per germline (reference sequence). The DNA of the CDR3 is TGTGCCAGTAAAGGGGACGGCGCGAACACCGGGGAGCTGTTTTTT. It encodes CASKGDGANTGELFF.

This sequence joins TRBV5-1 and TRBJ1-5; D perhaps matches TRBD1 (5 bases). Trimming stripped 2 bases from V and 2 bases from J, with 8 bases between. This CDR3 is built from 14 residues. Germline V gene sequence: CDR1 SGHRS, CDR2 YFSETQ. CDR3 sequence (DNA): TGCGCCAGCAGCTTTGACAGTGGCAATCAGCCCCAGCATTTT. Residues: CASSFDSGNQPQHF.

The DNA of the CDR3 is TGCGCCAGCAGCCAAGGTGGGGGGAGGGGGCGCCCCAGCGGCTACACCTTC. It translates to CASSQGGGRGRPSGYTF. The V gene is TRBV4-1, the J gene TRBJ1-2; 7 bases fit TRBD1. Germline V lookup: CDR1 MGHRA, CDR2 YSYEKL. The ends lost 1 base at V and 8 bases at J; junction bases unmatched: 16. CDR3 length equals 17 residues.

The chain has TRBV2 and TRBJ1-1, with 9 nucleotides matching TRBD1. V shed 8 bases, J shed 3 bases, and the junction held 4 bases outside the gene matches. The CDR3 has 13 residues. The germline CDR1 and CDR2 sequences are SNHLY and FYNNEI. The CDR3 protein is CASHWTGDTEAFF. The CDR3, as DNA: TGTGCCAGCCATTGGACAGGGGACACTGAAGCTTTCTTT. Complete variable domain (other parts from reference TRBV2 and TRBJ1-1): EPEVTQTPSHQVTQMGQEVILRCVPISNHLYFYWYRQILGQKVEFLVSFYNNEISEKSEIFDDQFSVERPDGSNFTLKIRSTKLEDSAMYFCASHWTGDTEAFFGQGTRLTVV.

This sequence joins TRBV7-9 and TRBJ1-6, with 8 bases matching TRBD1. V lost 3 bases to trimming and J lost 7 bases; unmatched junction nucleotides: 2. Germline lookup yields CDR1 SEHNR and CDR2 FQNEAQ (reference sequence). This CDR3 spans 14 amino acids. The chain's CDR3 is CASSLGQENSPLHF. The DNA for the CDR3 is TGTGCCAGCAGCTTGGGACAGGAGAATTCACCCCTCCACTTT.

This clone was seen a single time. The rearrangement joins TRBV28 to TRBJ2-6; TRBD1 is a possible D gene (6 bases). Per germline, CDR1 MDHEN and CDR2 SYDVKM. With 1 base removed from V and 0 bases from J, the gap between germline ends came to 13 bases. The CDR3 is made up of 18 amino acids. The CDR3 region has the DNA TGTGCCAGCAGTTTATCCGGGACATTAGACTCTGGGGCCAACGTCCTGACTTTC. It is translated as CASSLSGTLDSGANVLTF. Filled out from reference TRBV28 and TRBJ2-6, the complete variable domain reads DVKVTQSSRYLVKRTGEKVFLECVQDMDHENMFWYRQDPGLGLRLIYFSYDVKMKEKGDIPEGYSVSREKKERFSLILESASTNQTSMYLCASSLSGTLDSGANVLTFGAGSRLTVL.

The chain has TRBV6-1 and TRBJ1-1, with a possible D match to TRBD1 (5 bases). The V gene lost 3 bases and the J gene lost 1 base, with 18 bases spanning the gap. This CDR3 region has 17 residues. Looked up from germline, CDR1 is MNHNS and CDR2 is SASEGT. This CDR3 is CASSDRNGAAGNTEAFF. For the CDR3, the DNA is TGTGCCAGCAGTGACCGTAATGGGGCAGCCGGGAACACTGAAGCTTTCTTT.

The gene calls are TRBV29-1 and TRBJ2-7, with D possibly matching TRBD1 (5 bases). The V end was cut by 1 base, the J end by 9 bases, with 10 bases between. This CDR3 is built from 11 residues. The germline V gene has CDR1 SQVTM and CDR2 ANQGSEA. This chain's CDR3 is CSVEGQGRQYF. Written as DNA, the CDR3 is TGCAGCGTTGAAGGCCAGGGCAGGCAGTACTTC.

The chain employs TRBV7-8 and TRBJ1-1, with no clear D. Trimming removed 2 bases from V and 2 bases from J, with 9 bases in between. The germline V gene has CDR1 SGHVS and CDR2 FQNEAQ. This CDR3 comprises 14 residues. DNA of the CDR3: TGTGCCAGCAGCTTAAGTACGTATAACACTGAAGCTTTCTTT. It yields the protein CASSLSTYNTEAFF.

The rearrangement joins TRBV7-9 to TRBJ1-4; D is perhaps TRBD1 (5 bases). Between the trimmed V and J ends, which lost 5 bases and 7 bases, there was a span of 20 bases. CDR3 size: 16 residues. Germline V lookup: CDR1 SEHNR, CDR2 FQNEAQ (reference sequence). The CDR3 here is CASSVTRSRASEKLFF. The CDR3 DNA follows: TGTGCCAGCAGCGTCACCCGGTCCAGGGCCAGTGAAAAACTGTTTTTT.

V is TRBV29-1 and J is TRBJ2-7; TRBD2 agrees at 7 bases. The trim removed 7 bases at V and 5 bases at J, leaving 8 bases unmatched. This CDR3 has 12 amino acids. Germline CDR1 and CDR2: SQVTM and ANQGSEA. The CDR3: CSGGGGFDEQYF. The CDR3 nucleotides read TGCAGCGGGGGGGGAGGGTTCGACGAGCAGTACTTC.

V and J are TRBV13 and TRBJ2-5, with 11 bases lining up with TRBD2. V was pared by 5 bases and J by 7 bases, with 12 bases of the junction left unmatched. Per the germline V gene, CDR1 is PRHDT and CDR2 is FYEKMQ (reference sequence). This CDR3 spans 16 amino acids. The CDR3 DNA reads TGTGCCAGCAGCCCTCTAGCGGGGGGCCCCCCATGGACCCAGTACTTC. Protein sequence: CASSPLAGGPPWTQYF.

The chain employs TRBV19 and TRBJ2-5; D unresolved. CDR1 and CDR2 (germline): LNHDA, SQIVND (reference sequence). With 7 bases removed from V and 2 bases from J, the gap between germline ends came to 14 bases. This CDR3 is built from 14 residues. CDR3 protein: CASTTGHGQETQYF. The CDR3, as DNA: TGTGCCAGTACCACTGGGCACGGACAAGAGACCCAGTACTTC.

The V gene is TRBV10-3, the J gene TRBJ2-7; tentative D call: TRBD1 (5 bases). Germline-derived CDR1 and CDR2 are ENHRY and SYGVKD. The CDR3 has 13 amino acids. With 4 bases removed from V and 4 bases from J, the gap between germline ends came to 11 bases. The CDR3 loop is CAISGRVFYEQYF. CDR3 nucleotide sequence: TGTGCCATCAGTGGCAGGGTTTTTTACGAGCAGTACTTC.